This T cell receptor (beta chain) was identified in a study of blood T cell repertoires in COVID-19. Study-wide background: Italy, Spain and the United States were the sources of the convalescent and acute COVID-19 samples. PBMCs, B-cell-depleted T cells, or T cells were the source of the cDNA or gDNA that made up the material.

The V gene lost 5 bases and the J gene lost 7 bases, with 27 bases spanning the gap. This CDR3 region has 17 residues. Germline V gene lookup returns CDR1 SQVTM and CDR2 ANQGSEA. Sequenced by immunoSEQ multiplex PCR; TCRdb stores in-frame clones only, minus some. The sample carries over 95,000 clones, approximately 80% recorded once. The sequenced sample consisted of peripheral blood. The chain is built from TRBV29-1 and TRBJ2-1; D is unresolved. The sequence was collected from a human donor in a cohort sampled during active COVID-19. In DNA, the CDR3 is TGCAGCGTTCGCCTAGGTCGATCCGGCGCCCTCTCGAATGAGCAGTTCTTC. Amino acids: CSVRLGRSGALSNEQFF.